This T cell receptor beta chain was found in a study of T cell responses to AZD1222 COVID-19 vaccine. With regard to this clone: Its specificity is unknown.

Trimming removed 1 base at V and 5 bases at J, with 11 bases between. Germline assignment: CDR1 SGHVS and CDR2 FQNEAQ. This CDR3 contains 14 residues. Using immunoSEQ multiplex PCR, the repertoire was profiled, and TCRdb retains in-frame clones only, with some absent. The table shows around 120,000 clones, with 80% to 95% occurring only once. Broader study findings: The breadth and depth of Spike-specific TCRs increased once two AZD1222 doses had been given.

The chain is built from TRBV7-8 and TRBJ2-5; D unresolved. Sequences were derived from peripheral blood, sampled on day 0 of AZD1222 vaccination. The receptor was derived from an adult in good health. This CDR3 is CASSLVGMAETQYF. In DNA, the CDR3 is TGTGCCAGCAGCTTAGTTGGGATGGCTGAGACCCAGTACTTC.